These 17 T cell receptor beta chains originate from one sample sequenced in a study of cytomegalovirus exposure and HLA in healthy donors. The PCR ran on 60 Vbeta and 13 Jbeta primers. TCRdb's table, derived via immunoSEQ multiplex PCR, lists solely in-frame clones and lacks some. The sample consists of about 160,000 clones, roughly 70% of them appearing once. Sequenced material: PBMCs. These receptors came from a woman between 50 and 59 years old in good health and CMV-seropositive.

The CDR3 sequence is CASSPTQLGFAYEQYF. The CDR3 DNA is TGTGCCAGCTCACCAACACAGCTGGGTTTTGCCTACGAGCAGTACTTC. This chain uses TRBV18 with TRBJ2-7; D unresolved. The CDR3 covers 16 residues. Per the germline V gene, CDR1 is KGHSH and CDR2 is LQKENI. The V and J ends lost 2 bases and 2 bases respectively, with 16 bases between them.

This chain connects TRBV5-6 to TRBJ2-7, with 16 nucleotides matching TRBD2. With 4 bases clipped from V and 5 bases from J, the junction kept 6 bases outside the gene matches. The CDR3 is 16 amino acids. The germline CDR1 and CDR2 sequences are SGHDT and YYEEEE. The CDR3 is CASSAGTSGGEDEQYF. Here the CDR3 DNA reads TGTGCCAGCAGCGCCGGGACTAGCGGGGGGGAGGACGAGCAGTACTTC. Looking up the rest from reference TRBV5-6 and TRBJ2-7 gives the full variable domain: DAGVTQSPTHLIKTRGQQVTLRCSPKSGHDTVSWYQQALGQGPQFIFQYYEEEERQRGNFPDRFSGHQFPNYSSELNVNALLLGDSALYLCASSAGTSGGEDEQYFGPGTRLTVT.

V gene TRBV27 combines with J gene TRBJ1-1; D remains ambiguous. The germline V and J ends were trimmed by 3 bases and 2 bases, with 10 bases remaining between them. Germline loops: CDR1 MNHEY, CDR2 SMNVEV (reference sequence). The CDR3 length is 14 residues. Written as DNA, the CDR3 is TGTGCCAGCAGTTTGTACGCGGGTAACACTGAAGCTTTCTTT. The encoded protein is CASSLYAGNTEAFF.

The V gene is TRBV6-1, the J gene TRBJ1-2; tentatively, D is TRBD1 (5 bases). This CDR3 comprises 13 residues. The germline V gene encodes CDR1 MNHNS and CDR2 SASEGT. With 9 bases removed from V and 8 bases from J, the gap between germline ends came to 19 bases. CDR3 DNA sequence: TGTGCCAGGGGGGAGCCCGGGGACTCGGGCTACACCTTC. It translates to CARGEPGDSGYTF.

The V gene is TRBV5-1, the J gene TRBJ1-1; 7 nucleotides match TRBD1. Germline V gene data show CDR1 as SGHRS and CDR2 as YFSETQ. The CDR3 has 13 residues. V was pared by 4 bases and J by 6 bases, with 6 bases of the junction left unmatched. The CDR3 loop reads CASSKGTESEAFF. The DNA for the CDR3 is TGCGCCAGCAGCAAAGGGACAGAATCTGAAGCTTTCTTT.

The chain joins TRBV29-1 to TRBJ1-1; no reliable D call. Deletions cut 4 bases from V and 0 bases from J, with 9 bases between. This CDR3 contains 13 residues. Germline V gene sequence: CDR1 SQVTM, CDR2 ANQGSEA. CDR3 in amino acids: CSVVNLLNTEAFF. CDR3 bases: TGCAGCGTTGTAAACTTGCTGAACACTGAAGCTTTCTTT.

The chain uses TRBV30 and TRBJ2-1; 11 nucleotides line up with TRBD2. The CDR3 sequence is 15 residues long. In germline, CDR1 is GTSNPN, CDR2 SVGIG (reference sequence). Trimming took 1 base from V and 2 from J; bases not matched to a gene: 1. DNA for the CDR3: TGTGCCTGGAGTGCGGGACTAGCGGCCTACAATGAGCAGTTCTTC. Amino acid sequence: CAWSAGLAAYNEQFF.

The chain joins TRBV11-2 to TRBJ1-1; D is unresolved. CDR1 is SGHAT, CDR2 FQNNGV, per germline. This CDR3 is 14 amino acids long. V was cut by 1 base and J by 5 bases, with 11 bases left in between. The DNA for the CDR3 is TGTGCCAGCAGCTTAGTGGGCGGGGAGACTGAAGCTTTCTTT. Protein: CASSLVGGETEAFF.

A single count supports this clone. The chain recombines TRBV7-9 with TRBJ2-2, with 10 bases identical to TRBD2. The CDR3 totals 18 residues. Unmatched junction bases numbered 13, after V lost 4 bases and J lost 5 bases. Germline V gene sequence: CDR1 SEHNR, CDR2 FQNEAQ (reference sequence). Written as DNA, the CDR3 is TGTGCCAGCAGCTGGGTCGGAGCGGGGGGGCCAGAAACCGGGGAGCTGTTTTTT. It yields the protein CASSWVGAGGPETGELFF.

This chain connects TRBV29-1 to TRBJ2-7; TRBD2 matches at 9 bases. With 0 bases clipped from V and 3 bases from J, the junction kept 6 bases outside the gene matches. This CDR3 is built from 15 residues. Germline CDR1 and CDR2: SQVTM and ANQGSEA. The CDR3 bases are TGCAGCGTTGAAGATAGCGGGGGACCTAACTACGAGCAGTACTTC. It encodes CSVEDSGGPNYEQYF.

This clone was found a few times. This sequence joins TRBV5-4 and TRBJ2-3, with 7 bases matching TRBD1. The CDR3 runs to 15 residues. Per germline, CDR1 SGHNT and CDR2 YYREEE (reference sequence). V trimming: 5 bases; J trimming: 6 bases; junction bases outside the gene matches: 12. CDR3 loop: CASRPLQGQGDTQYF. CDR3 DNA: TGTGCCAGCAGGCCCTTACAGGGGCAGGGGGATACGCAGTATTTT.

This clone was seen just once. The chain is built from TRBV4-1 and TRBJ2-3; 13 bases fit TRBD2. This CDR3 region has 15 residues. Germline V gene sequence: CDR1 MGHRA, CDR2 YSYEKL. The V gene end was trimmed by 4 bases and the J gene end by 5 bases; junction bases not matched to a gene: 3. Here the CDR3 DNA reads TGCGCCAGCAGCCCACGACTAGCGGGGGGAGATACGCAGTATTTT. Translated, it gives CASSPRLAGGDTQYF.

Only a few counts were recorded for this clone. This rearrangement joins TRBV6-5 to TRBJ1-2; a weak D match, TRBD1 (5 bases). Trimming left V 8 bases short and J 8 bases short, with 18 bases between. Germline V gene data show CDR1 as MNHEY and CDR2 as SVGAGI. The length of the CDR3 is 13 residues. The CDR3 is CASRSAGNLGYTF. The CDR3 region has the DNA TGTGCCAGCCGATCTGCAGGGAACCTGGGCTACACCTTC.

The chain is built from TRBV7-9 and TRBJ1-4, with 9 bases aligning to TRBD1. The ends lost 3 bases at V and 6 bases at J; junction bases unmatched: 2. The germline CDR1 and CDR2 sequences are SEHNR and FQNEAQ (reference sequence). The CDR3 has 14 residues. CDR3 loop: CASSLGQGDEKLFF. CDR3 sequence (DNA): TGTGCCAGCAGCTTGGGACAGGGCGATGAAAAACTGTTTTTT. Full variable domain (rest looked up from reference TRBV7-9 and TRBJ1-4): DTGVSQNPRHKITKRGQNVTFRCDPISEHNRLYWYRQTLGQGPEFLTYFQNEAQLEKSRLLSDRFSAERPKGSFSTLEIQRTEQGDSAMYLCASSLGQGDEKLFFGSGTQLSVL.

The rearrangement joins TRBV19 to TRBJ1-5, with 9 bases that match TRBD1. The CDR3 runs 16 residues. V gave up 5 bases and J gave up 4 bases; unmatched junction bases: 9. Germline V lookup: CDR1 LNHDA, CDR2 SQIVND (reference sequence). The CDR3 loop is CASSGTRGTGNQPQHF. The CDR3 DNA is TGTGCCAGTAGTGGAACAAGAGGGACAGGGAATCAGCCCCAGCATTTT.

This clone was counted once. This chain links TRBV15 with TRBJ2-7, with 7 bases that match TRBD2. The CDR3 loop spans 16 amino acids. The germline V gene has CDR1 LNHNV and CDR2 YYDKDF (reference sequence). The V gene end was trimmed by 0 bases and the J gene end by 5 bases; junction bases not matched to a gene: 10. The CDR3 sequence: CATSRESVGAGDEQYF. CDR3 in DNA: TGTGCCACCAGCAGAGAATCGGTCGGGGCGGGGGACGAGCAGTACTTC.

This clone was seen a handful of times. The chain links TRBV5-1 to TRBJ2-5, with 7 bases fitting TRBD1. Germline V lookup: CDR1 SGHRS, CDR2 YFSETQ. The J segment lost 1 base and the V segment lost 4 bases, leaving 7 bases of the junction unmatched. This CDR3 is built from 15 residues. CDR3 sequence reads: CASSPLTGSQETQYF. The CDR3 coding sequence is TGCGCCAGCAGCCCGCTGACAGGGTCCCAAGAGACCCAGTACTTC.